Listed below are T cell receptor beta chains from one sample, sequenced in a study of T cell responses to AZD1222 COVID-19 vaccine. Produced via immunoSEQ multiplex PCR; TCRdb's table is partial and in-frame only. In the table there are 100,000 to 150,000 clones, more than 90% of which are singletons. Sequencing used peripheral blood, obtained 28 days after the second AZD1222 dose. These receptors were taken from an adult who received the AZD1222 COVID-19 vaccine. Both conserved end residues are part of each CDR3. The D gene is left open where the match is weak. Clone size is not always given. Where it is, it says once, few, many or a class for expanded clones.

V	J	D	size	CDR3	DNA
TRBV3-1/TRBV3-2	TRBJ2-1	TRBD2	.	CASSRRGLASSSYNEQFF	TGTGCCAGCAGCCGGAGGGGACTAGCGTCGAGCTCCTACAATGAGCAGTTCTTC
TRBV6-2/TRBV6-3	TRBJ1-1	.	few	CASSYDDVPEAFF	TGTGCCAGCAGTTACGATGACGTGCCTGAAGCTTTCTTT
TRBV28	TRBJ1-5	.	.	CASSPPYSNQPQHF	TGTGCCAGCAGCCCACCCTATAGCAATCAGCCCCAGCATTTT
TRBV3-1/TRBV3-2	TRBJ1-1	.	.	CASSQDGILNTEAFF	TGTGCCAGCAGCCAAGACGGGATCCTGAACACTGAAGCTTTCTTT
TRBV11-3	TRBJ1-1	.	once	CASSLGTLGAFF	TGTGCCAGCAGCTTAGGCACCCTGGGAGCTTTCTTT
TRBV30	TRBJ2-7	TRBD2	.	CAWSPGLAASGHEQYF	TGTGCCTGGAGCCCGGGACTAGCGGCGTCTGGACACGAGCAGTACTTC
TRBV7-9	TRBJ1-3	.	.	CASSSYWASSGNTIYF	TGTGCCAGCAGCTCCTATTGGGCCTCCTCTGGAAACACCATATATTTT
TRBV19	TRBJ1-1	.	.	CASSKGRLNTEAFF	TGTGCCAGTAGTAAAGGGCGGTTGAACACTGAAGCTTTCTTT
TRBV19	TRBJ1-2	.	.	CASNDRMYGYTF	TGTGCCAGTAATGACAGGATGTATGGCTACACCTTC
TRBV7-8	TRBJ2-1	TRBD2	.	CASSAATGLATNNEQFF	TGTGCCAGCAGCGCAGCAACGGGACTAGCGACTAACAATGAGCAGTTCTTC
TRBV14	TRBJ2-4	.	once	CASSLAGTMFRGIQYF	TGTGCCAGCAGCCTGGCCGGGACGATGTTTAGGGGCATTCAGTACTTC
TRBV3-1/TRBV3-2	TRBJ2-1	TRBD2	.	CASSQVPTSGAYNEQFF	TGTGCCAGCAGCCAAGTCCCTACTAGCGGGGCCTACAATGAGCAGTTCTTC
TRBV5-6	TRBJ2-1	TRBD2	.	CASSFSGGARWEQFF	TGTGCCAGCAGTTTTAGCGGGGGGGCCAGGTGGGAGCAGTTCTTC
TRBV7-2	TRBJ2-7	.	.	CASSLATVGEQYF	TGTGCCAGCAGCTTAGCGACAGTCGGCGAGCAGTACTTC
TRBV18	TRBJ1-3	.	.	CASSPPGATGNTIYF	TGTGCCAGCTCACCGCCAGGGGCCACTGGAAACACCATATATTTT
TRBV20-1	TRBJ1-5	.	.	CSTSLQYSNQPQHF	TGCAGTACTAGTCTACAGTATAGCAATCAGCCCCAGCATTTT
TRBV28	TRBJ2-3	TRBD2	once	CASSWGTTRTDTQYF	TGTGCCAGCAGTTGGGGGACTACTCGCACAGATACGCAGTATTTT
TRBV5-1	TRBJ2-1	.	.	CASSLDTNSYNEQFF	TGCGCCAGCAGCTTGGACACGAACTCCTACAATGAGCAGTTCTTC
TRBV27	TRBJ2-5	TRBD2	.	CASSFGTSAETQYF	TGTGCCAGCAGTTTTGGGACTAGCGCTGAGACCCAGTACTTC
TRBV30	TRBJ2-2	.	.	CAWSVPQGIGELFF	TGTGCCTGGAGTGTACCCCAGGGAATCGGGGAGCTGTTTTTT
TRBV28	TRBJ2-1	TRBD2	.	CASSRTSINEQFF	TGTGCCAGCAGCCGGACTAGCATCAATGAGCAGTTCTTC
TRBV7-2	TRBJ1-5	TRBD1	.	CASSRDRDNQPQHF	TGTGCCAGCAGCCGGGACAGGGACAATCAGCCCCAGCATTTT
TRBV27	TRBJ2-7	.	.	CASSPGTLEQYF	TGTGCCAGCAGCCCCGGGACGCTCGAGCAGTACTTC
TRBV27	TRBJ1-2	TRBD1	.	CASSFIATGFRPYGYTF	TGTGCCAGCAGTTTCATCGCGACAGGGTTTCGACCGTATGGCTACACCTTC
TRBV6-2/TRBV6-3	TRBJ2-1	TRBD2	few	CASSTSGSANEQFF	TGTGCCAGCAGTACTAGCGGATCCGCCAATGAGCAGTTCTTC
TRBV4-1	TRBJ1-1	.	.	CASSQDVGGGGTEAFF	TGCGCCAGCAGCCAAGATGTTGGAGGGGGAGGCACTGAAGCTTTCTTT
TRBV10-3	TRBJ2-7	TRBD1	.	CAISQSGTGSKGGPYEQYF	TGTGCCATCAGCCAGTCCGGGACAGGGTCGAAGGGGGGACCCTACGAGCAGTACTTC
TRBV4-3	TRBJ2-5	TRBD2	.	CASSPQFGLAGGPLEETQYF	TGCGCCAGCAGCCCCCAATTTGGTCTAGCGGGAGGGCCTTTGGAAGAGACCCAGTACTTC
TRBV5-6	TRBJ2-1	.	once	CASSLTSSNEQFF	TGTGCCAGCAGCTTGACTAGCTCCAATGAGCAGTTCTTC
TRBV19	TRBJ1-1	.	.	CASSIFGTGREGAEAFF	TGTGCCAGTAGTATATTCGGGACGGGAAGAGAAGGCGCTGAAGCTTTCTTT
TRBV30	TRBJ2-7	TRBD2	.	CAWSRLAGAEQYF	TGTGCCTGGAGTCGACTAGCGGGAGCCGAGCAGTACTTC
TRBV14	TRBJ2-7	.	.	CASSRHLDGEQYF	TGTGCCAGCAGCCGTCACCTTGACGGGGAGCAGTACTTC
TRBV9	TRBJ2-5	TRBD2	once	CASSLGGGPQETQYF	TGTGCCAGCAGTCTGGGCGGGGGACCACAAGAGACCCAGTACTTC
TRBV6-6	TRBJ2-7	TRBD1	.	CASKTTGTGSTYEQYF	TGTGCCAGCAAAACAACCGGGACAGGGTCGACCTACGAGCAGTACTTC
TRBV19	TRBJ1-3	.	.	CASSNGHSGNTIYF	TGTGCCAGTAGTAACGGTCACTCTGGAAACACCATATATTTT
TRBV19	TRBJ1-2	.	.	CASSPQGKGNYGYTF	TGTGCCAGTAGTCCTCAGGGGAAAGGGAACTATGGCTACACCTTC
TRBV7-2	TRBJ2-5	TRBD1	.	CASSRQTGQETQYF	TGTGCCAGCAGCCGCCAGACAGGGCAAGAGACCCAGTACTTC